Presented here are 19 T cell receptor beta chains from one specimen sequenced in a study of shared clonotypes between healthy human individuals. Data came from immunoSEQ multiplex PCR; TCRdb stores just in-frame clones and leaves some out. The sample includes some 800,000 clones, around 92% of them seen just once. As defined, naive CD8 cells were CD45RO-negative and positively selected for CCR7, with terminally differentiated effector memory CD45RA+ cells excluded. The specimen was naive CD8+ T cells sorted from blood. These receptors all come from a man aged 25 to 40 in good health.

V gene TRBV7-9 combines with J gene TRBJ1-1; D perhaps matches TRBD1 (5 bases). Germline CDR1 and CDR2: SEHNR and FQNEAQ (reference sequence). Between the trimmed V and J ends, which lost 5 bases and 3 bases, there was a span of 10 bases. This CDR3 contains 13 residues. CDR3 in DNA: TGTGCCAGCAGCCCCCCGGGGCACACTGAAGCTTTCTTT. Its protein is CASSPPGHTEAFF.

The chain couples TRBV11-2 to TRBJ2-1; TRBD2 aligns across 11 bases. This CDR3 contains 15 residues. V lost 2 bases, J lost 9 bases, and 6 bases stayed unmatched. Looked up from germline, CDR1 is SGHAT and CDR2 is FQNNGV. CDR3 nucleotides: TGTGCCAGCAGCTTAAGTATAGCGGGAGGGACTGAGCAGTTCTTC. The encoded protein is CASSLSIAGGTEQFF.

CDR3 region: CASSLGRGYEQYF. In nucleotides, the CDR3 is TGTGCCAGCAGCCTGGGGCGCGGCTACGAGCAGTACTTC. The chain couples TRBV7-3 to TRBJ2-7; maybe TRBD1 (5 bases). V was clipped by 5 bases and J by 3 bases, with 11 bases between them. Germline assignment: CDR1 SGHTA and CDR2 FQGTGA. This CDR3 has 13 residues. Variable domain in full (rest from reference TRBV7-3 and TRBJ2-7): GAGVSQTPSNKVTEKGKYVELRCDPISGHTALYWYRQSLGQGPEFLIYFQGTGAADDSGLPNDRFFAVRPEGSVSTLKIQRTERGDSAVYLCASSLGRGYEQYFGPGTRLTVT.

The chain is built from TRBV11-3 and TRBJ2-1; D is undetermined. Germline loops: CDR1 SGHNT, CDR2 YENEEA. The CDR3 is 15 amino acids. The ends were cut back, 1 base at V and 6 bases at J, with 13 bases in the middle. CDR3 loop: CASSLAVSRSNEQFF. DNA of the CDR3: TGTGCCAGCAGCTTAGCTGTCTCTAGATCCAATGAGCAGTTCTTC.

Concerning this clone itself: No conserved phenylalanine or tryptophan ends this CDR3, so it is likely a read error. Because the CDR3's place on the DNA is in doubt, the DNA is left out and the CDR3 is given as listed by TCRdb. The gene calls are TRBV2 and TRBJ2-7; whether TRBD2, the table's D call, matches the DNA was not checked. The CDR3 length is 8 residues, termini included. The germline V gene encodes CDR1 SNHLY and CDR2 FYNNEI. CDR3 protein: CARGDSRL.

For the CDR3, the DNA is TGTGCCATCAGTGAGTCGGGCGGCTACACCTTC. Translated: CAISESGGYTF. The chain recombines TRBV10-3 with TRBJ1-2; D remains unclear. Germline V gene data show CDR1 as ENHRY and CDR2 as SYGVKD. The length of the CDR3 is 11 residues. V was pared by 0 bases and J by 8 bases, with 4 bases between.

CDR3 sequence reads: CASRSYTFSNQPQHF. DNA for the CDR3: TGTGCCAGCAGAAGTTACACTTTTAGCAATCAGCCCCAGCATTTT. V and J are TRBV4-2 and TRBJ1-5; D unresolved. Deletions cut 6 bases from V and 0 bases from J, with 12 bases between. The CDR3 is made up of 15 amino acids. From germline, CDR1 is LGHNA and CDR2 YNFKEQ.

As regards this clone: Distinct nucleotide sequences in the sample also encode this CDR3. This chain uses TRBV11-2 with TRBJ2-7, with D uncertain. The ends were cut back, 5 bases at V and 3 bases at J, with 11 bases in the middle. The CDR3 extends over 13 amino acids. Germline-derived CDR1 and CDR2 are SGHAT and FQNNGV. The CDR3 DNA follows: TGTGCCAGCAGCCTAGGAGTGGGCTACGAGCAGTACTTC. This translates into CASSLGVGYEQYF.

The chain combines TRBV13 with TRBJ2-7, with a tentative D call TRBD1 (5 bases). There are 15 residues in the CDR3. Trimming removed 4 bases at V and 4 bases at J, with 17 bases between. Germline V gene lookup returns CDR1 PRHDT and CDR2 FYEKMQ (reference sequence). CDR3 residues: CASSSAPDRPYEQYF. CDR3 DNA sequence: TGTGCCAGCAGCTCTGCCCCCGACAGACCATACGAGCAGTACTTC.

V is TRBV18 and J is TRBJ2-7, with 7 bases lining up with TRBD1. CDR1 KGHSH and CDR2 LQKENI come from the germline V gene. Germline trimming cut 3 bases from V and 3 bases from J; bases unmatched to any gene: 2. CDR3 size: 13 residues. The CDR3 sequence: CASSPGQDYEQYF. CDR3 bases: TGTGCCAGCTCACCCGGACAGGACTACGAGCAGTACTTC.

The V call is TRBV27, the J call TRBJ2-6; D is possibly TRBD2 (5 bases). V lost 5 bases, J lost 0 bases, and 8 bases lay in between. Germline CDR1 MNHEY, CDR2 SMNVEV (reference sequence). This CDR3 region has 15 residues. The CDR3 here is CASSRGLSGANVLTF. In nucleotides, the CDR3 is TGTGCCAGCAGTAGAGGACTCTCTGGGGCCAACGTCCTGACTTTC.

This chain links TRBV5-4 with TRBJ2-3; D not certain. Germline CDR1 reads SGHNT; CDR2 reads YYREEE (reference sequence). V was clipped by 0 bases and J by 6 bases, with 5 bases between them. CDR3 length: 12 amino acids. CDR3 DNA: TGTGCCAGCAGCTTGGGTTCTGATACGCAGTATTTT. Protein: CASSLGSDTQYF.

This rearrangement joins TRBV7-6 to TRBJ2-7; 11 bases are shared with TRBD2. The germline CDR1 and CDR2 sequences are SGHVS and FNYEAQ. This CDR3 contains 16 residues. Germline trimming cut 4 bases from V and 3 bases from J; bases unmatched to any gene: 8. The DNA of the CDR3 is TGTGCCAGCAGCTCCGGGACTAGCGGAGACCTCTACGAGCAGTACTTC. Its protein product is CASSSGTSGDLYEQYF.

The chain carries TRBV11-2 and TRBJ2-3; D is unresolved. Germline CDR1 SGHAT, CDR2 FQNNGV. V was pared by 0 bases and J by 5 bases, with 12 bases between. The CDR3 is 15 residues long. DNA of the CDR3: TGTGCCAGCAGCTTAGAAGGGCCCTGGGGAGATACGCAGTATTTT. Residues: CASSLEGPWGDTQYF. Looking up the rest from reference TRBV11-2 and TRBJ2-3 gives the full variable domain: EAGVAQSPRYKIIEKRQSVAFWCNPISGHATLYWYQQILGQGPKLLIQFQNNGVVDDSQLPKDRFSAERLKGVDSTLKIQPAKLEDSAVYLCASSLEGPWGDTQYFGPGTRLTVL.

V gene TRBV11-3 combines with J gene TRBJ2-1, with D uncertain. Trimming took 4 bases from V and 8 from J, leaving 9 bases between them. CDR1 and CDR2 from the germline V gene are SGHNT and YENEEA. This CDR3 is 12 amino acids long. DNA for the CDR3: TGTGCCAGCAGCTCCTTAGCAGATGAGCAGTTCTTC. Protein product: CASSSLADEQFF.

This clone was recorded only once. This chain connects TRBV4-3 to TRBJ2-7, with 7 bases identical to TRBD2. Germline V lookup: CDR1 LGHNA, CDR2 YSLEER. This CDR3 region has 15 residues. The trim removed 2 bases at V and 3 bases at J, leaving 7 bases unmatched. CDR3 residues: CASSQLAESLYEQYF. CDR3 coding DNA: TGCGCCAGCAGCCAACTAGCGGAATCACTCTACGAGCAGTACTTC.

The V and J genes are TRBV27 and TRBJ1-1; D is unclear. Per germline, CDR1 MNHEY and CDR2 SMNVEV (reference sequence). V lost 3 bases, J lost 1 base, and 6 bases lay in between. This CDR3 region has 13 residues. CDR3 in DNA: TGTGCCAGCAGTTTTGTAAGGAACACTGAAGCTTTCTTT. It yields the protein CASSFVRNTEAFF.

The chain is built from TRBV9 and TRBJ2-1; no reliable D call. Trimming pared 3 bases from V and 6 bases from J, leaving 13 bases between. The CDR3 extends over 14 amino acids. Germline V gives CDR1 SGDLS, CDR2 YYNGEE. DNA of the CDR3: TGTGCCAGCAGCGGACCGGAGTCCGGCAATGAGCAGTTCTTC. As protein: CASSGPESGNEQFF.

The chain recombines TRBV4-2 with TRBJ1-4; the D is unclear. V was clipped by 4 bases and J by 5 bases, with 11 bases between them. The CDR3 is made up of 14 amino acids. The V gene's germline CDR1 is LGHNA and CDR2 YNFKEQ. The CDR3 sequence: CASSPRSANEKLFF. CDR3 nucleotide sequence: TGTGCCAGCAGCCCCCGGTCCGCCAATGAAAAACTGTTTTTT.